This TCR beta chain was obtained from a study of shared clonotypes between healthy human individuals. A word on this clone: Antigen unknown.

The germline V gene has CDR1 MNHNY and CDR2 SVGAGI (reference sequence). The V gene lost 0 bases and the J gene lost 2 bases, with 7 bases spanning the gap. The CDR3 runs 14 residues. Study conclusions and caveats: Limitation of the genetic and exposure-history diversity represented came from the few donors. Sequencing depth was a factor that was expected to affect clonotype sharing among donors.

It was on ten immunoSEQ deep assay plates that unsorted PBMC DNA was sequenced. Here immunoSEQ multiplex PCR was the method, and the copy in TCRdb shows in-frame clones only, minus some. Here the sample spans about 480,000 clones, 79% being singletons. The V gene is TRBV6-6, the J gene TRBJ1-1, with D possibly TRBD1 on 6 matching bases. The sequencing input was PBMCs. The TCR originated in a woman aged 40 to 50 in good health. Some clones in this sample may be carry-over from other donors' samples. As DNA, the CDR3 is TGTGCCAGCAGTTACTCGGGGGCCAACACTGAAGCTTTCTTT. Residues: CASSYSGANTEAFF.